Each of the 27 T cell receptor beta chains below was sequenced from the same sample in a study of cytomegalovirus exposure and HLA in healthy donors. Use of 60 Vbeta and 13 Jbeta primers characterized the PCR. Measured with immunoSEQ multiplex PCR; TCRdb has only the in-frame clones, and not every one. The data show about 110,000 clones, more than 70% seen once. Material for sequencing was PBMCs. Source of these receptors: a man aged 50-60 years in good health and CMV-seronegative.

This rearrangement joins TRBV19 to TRBJ2-3, with 7 bases fitting TRBD1. J lost 5 bases, V lost 3 bases, and 5 bases had no gene match. The CDR3 loop spans 14 amino acids. CDR1 LNHDA and CDR2 SQIVND come from the germline V gene (reference sequence). The CDR3 coding sequence is TGTGCCAGTAGTATGGCCAGGGGGATAGATACGCAGTATTTT. Protein: CASSMARGIDTQYF. Together with reference TRBV19 and TRBJ2-3, the CDR3 gives the full variable domain: DGGITQSPKYLFRKEGQNVTLSCEQNLNHDAMYWYRQDPGQGLRLIYYSQIVNDFQKGDIAEGYSVSREKKESFPLTVTSAQKNPTAFYLCASSMARGIDTQYFGPGTRLTVL.

This clone was recorded only once. This chain joins TRBV5-1 and TRBJ2-5, with D perhaps TRBD1 (8 bases). V was pared by 3 bases and J by 4 bases, with 19 bases between. There are 16 residues in the CDR3. Germline values: CDR1 SGHRS, CDR2 YFSETQ. The CDR3 DNA reads as TGCGCCAGCAGCTCGGGAGACAGGGGAGGGGGAGAGACCCAGTACTTC. Its protein product is CASSSGDRGGGETQYF.

The chain carries TRBV6-5 and TRBJ1-5; 7 positions agree with TRBD1. Per the germline V gene, CDR1 is MNHEY and CDR2 is SVGAGI. The CDR3 runs to 13 residues. V dropped 6 bases and J dropped 6; count of bases not matched to a gene: 5. The CDR3 spells CASSGQVGQPQHF. The CDR3 DNA reads TGTGCCAGCAGCGGACAGGTTGGTCAGCCCCAGCATTTT.

The chain carries TRBV6-1 and TRBJ2-7; weak D call: TRBD1 (5 bases). CDR3 length: 14 residues. V was pared by 7 bases and J by 3 bases, with 16 bases between. The germline CDR1 and CDR2 sequences are MNHNS and SASEGT. CDR3 sequence (DNA): TGTGCCAGCATTCTCCCAGGGCTAAGCTACGAGCAGTACTTC. This encodes CASILPGLSYEQYF.

V and J are TRBV6-6 and TRBJ1-2; 8 bases align to TRBD1. The CDR3 has 15 amino acids. The V gene's germline CDR1 is MNHNY and CDR2 SVGAGI (reference sequence). V shed 0 bases, J shed 5 bases, and the junction held 5 bases outside the gene matches. The CDR3 loop is CASSYSPGQDYGYTF. As DNA, the CDR3 is TGTGCCAGCAGTTACTCCCCGGGACAGGATTATGGCTACACCTTC.

This clone has a handful of counts. V is TRBV5-1 and J is TRBJ2-7; D is ambiguous. This CDR3 region has 12 residues. The germline V gene has CDR1 SGHRS and CDR2 YFSETQ. Trimming shortened V by 4 bases and J by 7 bases, and 12 bases separated the two germline ends. The CDR3 reads CASSPARNEQYF. CDR3 nucleotides: TGCGCCAGCAGCCCCGCCAGGAATGAGCAGTACTTC. The variable domain in full, with the rest retrieved from reference TRBV5-1 and TRBJ2-7, is KAGVTQTPRYLIKTRGQQVTLSCSPISGHRSVSWYQQTPGQGLQFLFEYFSETQRNKGNFPGRFSGRQFSNSRSEMNVSTLELGDSALYLCASSPARNEQYFGPGTRLTVT.

This clone appeared once. This chain connects TRBV28 to TRBJ2-5; D possibly corresponds to TRBD1 (5 bases). This CDR3 comprises 15 residues. Trimming removed 5 bases at V and 10 bases at J, with 23 bases between. The V gene's germline CDR1 is MDHEN and CDR2 SYDVKM. DNA of the CDR3: TGTGCCAGCAGTGCATCTGGGGCCCTCCGTAAGGGCCAGTACTTC. Residues: CASSASGALRKGQYF.

CDR3 bases: TGTGCCATCAGTGACTTCGGGGGAAAAGAGACCCAGTACTTC. Its protein product is CAISDFGGKETQYF. The gene calls are TRBV10-3 and TRBJ2-5, with D possibly being TRBD2 (6 bases). Trimming cost V 3 bases and J 3 bases, with 11 bases left between them. Germline CDR1 ENHRY, CDR2 SYGVKD. CDR3 length: 14 amino acids.

The chain carries TRBV6-1 and TRBJ2-5; 7 bases are a match to TRBD1. The V and J ends lost 7 bases and 5 bases, in that order; junction bases with no gene match: 7. In germline, CDR1 is MNHNS, CDR2 SASEGT. This CDR3 region has 13 residues. CDR3 loop: CASNRRGQETQYF. The DNA for the CDR3 is TGTGCCAGCAACCGACGGGGACAGGAGACCCAGTACTTC.

The V gene is TRBV25-1, the J gene TRBJ1-2; TRBD1 matches at 9 bases. The CDR3 totals 13 residues. CDR1 and CDR2 (germline): MGHDK, SYGVNS. The V segment lost 4 bases and the J segment 9 bases; nucleotides outside the gene matches: 6. The CDR3 reads CASSGGQGGRYTF. CDR3 nucleotide sequence: TGTGCCAGCAGTGGGGGACAGGGAGGACGCTACACCTTC.

In this sample, this clone turned up once. This chain joins TRBV6-5 and TRBJ1-5; 8 nucleotides match TRBD1. J gave up 5 bases and V 5 bases, and 2 bases lay outside the gene matches. This CDR3 has 13 residues. Germline CDR1 is MNHEY and CDR2 is SVGAGI. The CDR3 spells CASSRTGHQPQHF. The DNA of the CDR3 is TGTGCCAGCAGTCGGACAGGGCATCAGCCCCAGCATTTT.

This rearrangement joins TRBV28 to TRBJ1-5; no reliable D call. The CDR3 length is 15 residues. CDR1 and CDR2 from the germline V gene are MDHEN and SYDVKM. V was shortened by 2 bases and J by 9 bases, with 17 bases between the two germline ends. The CDR3 DNA reads as TGTGCCAGCAGTTTAATCATGGGGAGCCTGGGGCCCCAGCATTTT. Its translation: CASSLIMGSLGPQHF. The full variable domain, rest sourced from reference TRBV28 and TRBJ1-5, is DVKVTQSSRYLVKRTGEKVFLECVQDMDHENMFWYRQDPGLGLRLIYFSYDVKMKEKGDIPEGYSVSREKKERFSLILESASTNQTSMYLCASSLIMGSLGPQHFGDGTRLSIL.

The chain is built from TRBV30 and TRBJ1-1; no reliable D call. V lost 3 bases and J lost 5, with 4 bases in between. There are 10 residues in the CDR3. Germline CDR1 and CDR2: GTSNPN and SVGIG (reference sequence). The CDR3 bases are TGTGCCTGGAGGAGGACTGAAGCTTTCTTT. Its protein product is CAWRRTEAFF.

This chain links TRBV6-1 with TRBJ2-3, with a weak D call TRBD1 (6 bases). The CDR3 sequence is 13 residues long. The ends were cut back, 3 bases at V and 5 bases at J, with 9 bases in the middle. The germline CDR1 and CDR2 sequences are MNHNS and SASEGT. The CDR3 spells CASSEIRGDTQYF. The CDR3 DNA is TGTGCCAGCAGTGAGATCAGGGGAGATACGCAGTATTTT.

The V and J genes are TRBV13 and TRBJ2-3, with D unclear. Germline CDR1 reads PRHDT; CDR2 reads FYEKMQ (reference sequence). The CDR3 runs 16 residues. The ends were cut back, 4 bases at V and 0 bases at J, with 14 bases in the middle. The CDR3 loop reads CASSSTEITSTDTQYF. The CDR3 DNA reads as TGTGCCAGCAGCTCCACAGAGATCACTAGCACAGATACGCAGTATTTT. The full variable domain, completed using reference TRBV13 and TRBJ2-3, is AAGVIQSPRHLIKEKRETATLKCYPIPRHDTVYWYQQGPGQDPQFLISFYEKMQSDKGSIPDRFSAQQFSDYHSELNMSSLELGDSALYFCASSSTEITSTDTQYFGPGTRLTVL.

The gene calls are TRBV19 and TRBJ2-1, with 7 bases identical to TRBD2. This CDR3 region has 18 residues. Germline CDR1 reads LNHDA; CDR2 reads SQIVND (reference sequence). With V trimmed by 3 bases and J by 7 bases, 18 bases remained unmatched. This chain's CDR3 is CASSIRRAGALVGNEQFF. The CDR3 coding sequence is TGTGCCAGTAGTATCCGGCGGGCGGGAGCCTTGGTGGGGAATGAGCAGTTCTTC.

In this sample, this clone turned up once. Its ends do not fully match the called genes, so a read error is possible. The chain links TRBV7-7 to TRBJ2-5; TRBD2 might be the D (6 bases). CDR1 SSHAT and CDR2 FNYEAQ come from the germline V gene (reference sequence). The CDR3 is made up of 14 amino acids. In nucleotides, the CDR3 is TGTGCTAGCAGCTTAGTACCGGTGGGGGGGACCCAGTACTTC. Its translation is CASSLVPVGGTQYF.

This chain joins TRBV7-9 and TRBJ2-1; TRBD2 matches at 10 bases. CDR3 length equals 15 residues. The V gene's germline CDR1 is SEHNR and CDR2 FQNEAQ (reference sequence). After removal of 3 bases from V and 5 bases from J, the junction contained 4 bases not matched to a gene. CDR3 region: CASSFSSGGHNEQFF. CDR3 in DNA: TGTGCCAGCAGCTTCTCTAGCGGGGGCCACAATGAGCAGTTCTTC.

The chain joins TRBV28 to TRBJ2-7, with 9 nucleotides matching TRBD1. Germline values: CDR1 MDHEN, CDR2 SYDVKM. The CDR3 consists of 15 residues. The V segment lost 8 bases and the J segment 1 base; nucleotides outside the gene matches: 9. CDR3 nucleotides: TGTGCCAGCTACCGGGTAGGACAGGGGTCCTACGAGCAGTACTTC. Translating gives CASYRVGQGSYEQYF.

The chain employs TRBV11-2 and TRBJ2-7, with D unresolved. V was shortened by 3 bases and J by 0 bases, with 6 bases between the two germline ends. Germline CDR1 and CDR2: SGHAT and FQNNGV. This CDR3 has 13 residues. DNA of the CDR3: TGTGCCAGCAGCTTTCCCAGCTCCTACGAGCAGTACTTC. This codes for CASSFPSSYEQYF.

This chain links TRBV5-1 with TRBJ2-3, with D possibly matching TRBD2 (6 bases). V was clipped by 6 bases and J by 4 bases, with 15 bases between them. Germline V gene data show CDR1 as SGHRS and CDR2 as YFSETQ. The CDR3 runs 14 residues. The CDR3 sequence: CASKLRTGADTQYF. CDR3 nucleotide sequence: TGCGCCAGCAAGCTCAGGACGGGGGCAGATACGCAGTATTTT.

The J gene is TRBJ2-7, the V gene TRBV4-3, with 13 bases lining up with TRBD2. This CDR3 is 15 amino acids long. V trimming: 4 bases; J trimming: 3 bases; junction bases outside the gene matches: 3. CDR1 LGHNA and CDR2 YSLEER come from the germline V gene. DNA of the CDR3: TGCGCCAGCAGCCCAAGACTAGCGGGGGGCTACGAGCAGTACTTC. As protein: CASSPRLAGGYEQYF.

The gene calls are TRBV7-8 and TRBJ1-1; no clear D gene. The germline V gene encodes CDR1 SGHVS and CDR2 FQNEAQ. The ends were cut back, 5 bases at V and 0 bases at J, with 10 bases in the middle. The CDR3 covers 14 residues. The chain's CDR3 is CASSRHPVNTEAFF. The CDR3 nucleotides read TGTGCCAGCAGCCGACACCCCGTGAACACTGAAGCTTTCTTT.

The chain couples TRBV7-3 to TRBJ2-3; D unclear. Germline V CDR1 and CDR2: SGHTA, FQGTGA. The V end lost 2 bases, the J end lost 1 base, and 16 bases lay between the germline ends. The CDR3 contains 17 residues. In nucleotides, the CDR3 is TGTGCCAGCAGCTTAGCGCCCTCCGGAGCCGGCACAGATACGCAGTATTTT. This translates into CASSLAPSGAGTDTQYF.

This chain joins TRBV4-3 and TRBJ2-6, with unresolved D. This CDR3 spans 15 amino acids. In germline, CDR1 is LGHNA, CDR2 YSLEER. The V end was cut by 4 bases, the J end by 4 bases, with 11 bases between. CDR3 DNA sequence: TGCGCCAGCAGCCCAACTCGGTGGGGGGCCAACGTCCTGACTTTC. Encoded protein: CASSPTRWGANVLTF.

The V gene is TRBV7-9, the J gene TRBJ2-5; 12 nucleotides match TRBD2. The CDR3 runs to 14 residues. Germline V gives CDR1 SEHNR, CDR2 FQNEAQ (reference sequence). V lost 5 bases and J lost 4; bases outside the gene matches: 2. CDR3 DNA: TGTGCCAGCAGCGCGGGACTAGCGGGAGAGACCCAGTACTTC. Translation: CASSAGLAGETQYF.

The gene calls are TRBV28 and TRBJ1-5; 9 bases line up with TRBD1. V was clipped by 4 bases and J by 4 bases; unmatched bases: 8. The CDR3 runs 16 residues. Per germline, CDR1 MDHEN and CDR2 SYDVKM. This chain's CDR3 is CASSSHIGTGNQPQHF. The CDR3 DNA reads as TGTGCCAGCAGTTCCCATATCGGGACAGGGAATCAGCCCCAGCATTTT.